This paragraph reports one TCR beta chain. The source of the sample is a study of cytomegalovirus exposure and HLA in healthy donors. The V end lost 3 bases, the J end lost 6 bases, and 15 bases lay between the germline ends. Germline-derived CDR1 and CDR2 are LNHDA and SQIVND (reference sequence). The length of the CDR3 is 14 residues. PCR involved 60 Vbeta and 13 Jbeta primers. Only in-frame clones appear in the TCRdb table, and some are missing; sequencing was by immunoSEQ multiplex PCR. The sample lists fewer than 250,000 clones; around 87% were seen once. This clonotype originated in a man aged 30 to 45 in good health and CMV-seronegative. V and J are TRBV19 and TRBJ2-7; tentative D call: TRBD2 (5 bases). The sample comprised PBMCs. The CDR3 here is CASSIGGPPSEQYF. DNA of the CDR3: TGTGCCAGTAGTATTGGAGGTCCCCCGTCCGAGCAGTACTTC.